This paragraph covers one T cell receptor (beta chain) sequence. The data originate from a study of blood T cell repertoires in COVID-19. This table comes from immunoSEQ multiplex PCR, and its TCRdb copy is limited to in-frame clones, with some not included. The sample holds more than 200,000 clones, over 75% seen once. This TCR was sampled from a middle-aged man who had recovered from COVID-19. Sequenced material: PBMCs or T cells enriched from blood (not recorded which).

This CDR3 reads CASSQDISNQPQHF. CDR3 coding DNA: TGTGCCAGCAGCCAGGACATTAGCAATCAGCCCCAGCATTTT. The chain combines TRBV7-9 with TRBJ1-5; possible D gene TRBD1, 5 bases. Trimming stripped 5 bases from V and 0 bases from J, with 8 bases between. From germline, CDR1 is SEHNR and CDR2 FQNEAQ (reference sequence). There are 14 residues in the CDR3.